This TCR beta chain was documented in a study of blood T cells in healthy people across ages. This clonotype was picked up many times. PCR was performed a second time for about 7 to 11 cycles using a sample-barcoded 5' primer and a J-beta primer mix. TCRdb passed the 5' RACE reads through MiXCR, listing each CDR3 protein once. The top ten clones hold about 2.1% of a sample with about 1.8 million distinct CDR3 sequences, around half of them seen once. Each sample yielded at least 7 million isolated PBMCs. Trimming took 3 bases from V and 5 from J; bases not matched to a gene: 4. Per germline, CDR1 SQVTM and CDR2 ANQGSEA. The CDR3 runs to 13 residues.

This sequence joins TRBV29-1 and TRBJ2-7, with 10 bases matching TRBD1. Sequenced input: blood. The clonotype was recovered from a woman between 40 and 50 years old in good health. CDR3 DNA sequence: TGCAGCGTTGAGGCCGGGACAGGGGACGAGCAGTACTTC. It translates to CSVEAGTGDEQYF.